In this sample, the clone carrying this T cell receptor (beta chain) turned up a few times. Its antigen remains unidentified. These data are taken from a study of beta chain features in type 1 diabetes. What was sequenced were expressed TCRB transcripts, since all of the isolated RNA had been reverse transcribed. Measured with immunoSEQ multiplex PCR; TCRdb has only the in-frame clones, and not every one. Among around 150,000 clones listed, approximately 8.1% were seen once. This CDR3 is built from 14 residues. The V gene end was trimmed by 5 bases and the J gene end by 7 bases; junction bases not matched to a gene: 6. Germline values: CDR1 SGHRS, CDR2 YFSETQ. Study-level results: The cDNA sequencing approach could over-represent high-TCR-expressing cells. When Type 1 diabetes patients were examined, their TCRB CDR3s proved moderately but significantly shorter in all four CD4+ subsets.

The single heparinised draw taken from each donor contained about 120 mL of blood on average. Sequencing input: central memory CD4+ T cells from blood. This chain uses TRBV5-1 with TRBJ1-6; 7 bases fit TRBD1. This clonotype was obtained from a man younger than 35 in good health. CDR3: CASRTGTDNSPLHF. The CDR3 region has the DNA TGCGCCAGCAGGACCGGGACAGACAATTCACCCCTCCACTTT.